This T cell receptor beta chain was identified in a study of T cell changes during pregnancy in multiple sclerosis. Using immunoSEQ multiplex PCR, the repertoire was profiled, and TCRdb retains in-frame clones only, with some absent. Among 47,000 or so clones listed, 85% to 90% were seen once. The specimen was peripheral blood, collected after pregnancy. This sequence was found in a female donor in good health, enrolled as a control in a pregnancy study.

This CDR3 reads CASSADRGALREQYF. CDR3 nucleotide sequence: TGCGCCAGCAGCGCTGACAGGGGGGCTCTTCGCGAGCAGTACTTC. V usage is TRBV10-2 and J usage is TRBJ2-7; TRBD1 matches at 9 bases. CDR3 length equals 15 residues. Germline values: CDR1 WSHSY, CDR2 SAAADI. V lost 6 bases, J lost 6 bases, and 12 bases stayed unmatched.